Below, 6 T cell receptor beta chains from the same sample are listed, as sequenced in a study of T cell repertoires in cytomegalovirus infection. These receptors' targets are unknown. TCRdb redid the calling of the reads with MiXCR, one entry per CDR3 protein. Of about 330,000 distinct CDR3 sequences listed, roughly a third are singletons. The sample consisted of cultured PBMCs, taken from culture after CMV antigen stimulation. All receptors derive from a human donor in good health (CMV status not recorded). Some clones in this sample may be carry-over from other donors' samples.

V usage is TRBV5-1 and J usage is TRBJ2-1; D is uncertain. V dropped 6 bases and J dropped 0 bases, with 10 bases sitting between them. The CDR3 is 14 amino acids. The germline gives CDR1 SGHRS, CDR2 YFSETQ. The CDR3 sequence is CASNPPGSYNEQFF. The CDR3 DNA is TGCGCCAGCAACCCCCCTGGCTCCTACAATGAGCAGTTCTTC.

The chain carries TRBV7-2 and TRBJ2-7; 13 bases are shared with TRBD2. In germline, CDR1 is SGHTA, CDR2 FQGNSA. Trimming took 5 bases from V and 3 from J; bases not matched to a gene: 7. The CDR3 has 16 amino acids. CDR3 sequence (DNA): TGTGCCAGCAGCGCCCAGACTAGCGGGGGGCTCTACGAGCAGTACTTC. Translation: CASSAQTSGGLYEQYF.

Remarks on this clonotype: The final CDR3 position lacks the conserved phenylalanine or tryptophan, pointing to a likely read error. The CDR3 loop is CASSHDSPLTLEQFS. In DNA, the CDR3 is TGTGCCAGCAGTCACGACTCTCCCCTCACACTTGAGCAGTTCTCC. This rearrangement joins TRBV6-6 to TRBJ2-1; D gene unclear. The CDR3 is 15 amino acids. Looked up from germline, CDR1 is MNHNY and CDR2 is SVGAGI (reference sequence). V lost 5 bases to trimming and J lost 9 bases, with 20 bases between them.

The chain joins TRBV19 to TRBJ1-5; perhaps TRBD1 as D (6 bases). CDR1 LNHDA and CDR2 SQIVND come from the germline V gene (reference sequence). CDR3 length: 16 residues. The ends were cut back, 4 bases at V and 4 bases at J, with 17 bases in the middle. The CDR3 here is CASSSFGTILNQPQHF. In DNA form, the CDR3 reads TGTGCCAGTAGTAGCTTTGGGACAATACTAAATCAGCCCCAGCATTTT.

This clonotype was seen many times. The chain has TRBV7-2 and TRBJ2-3; tentatively, D is TRBD1 or TRBD2 (5 bases each). Germline V lookup: CDR1 SGHTA, CDR2 FQGNSA. This CDR3 spans 13 amino acids. V dropped 4 bases and J dropped 10 bases, with 15 bases sitting between them. The CDR3 protein is CASSSAGTMAQYF. The DNA of the CDR3 is TGTGCCAGCAGCTCAGCCGGGACCATGGCGCAGTATTTT.

This chain connects TRBV24-1 to TRBJ2-3; D may be TRBD2 (5 bases). The germline V gene encodes CDR1 KGHDR and CDR2 SFDVKD. This CDR3 spans 18 amino acids. Trimming cost V 2 bases and J 1 base, with 18 bases left between them. For the CDR3, the DNA is TGTGCCACCAGTGATTCACGACGCGGCGGAGGAGGCACAGATACGCAGTATTTT. This codes for CATSDSRRGGGGTDTQYF.